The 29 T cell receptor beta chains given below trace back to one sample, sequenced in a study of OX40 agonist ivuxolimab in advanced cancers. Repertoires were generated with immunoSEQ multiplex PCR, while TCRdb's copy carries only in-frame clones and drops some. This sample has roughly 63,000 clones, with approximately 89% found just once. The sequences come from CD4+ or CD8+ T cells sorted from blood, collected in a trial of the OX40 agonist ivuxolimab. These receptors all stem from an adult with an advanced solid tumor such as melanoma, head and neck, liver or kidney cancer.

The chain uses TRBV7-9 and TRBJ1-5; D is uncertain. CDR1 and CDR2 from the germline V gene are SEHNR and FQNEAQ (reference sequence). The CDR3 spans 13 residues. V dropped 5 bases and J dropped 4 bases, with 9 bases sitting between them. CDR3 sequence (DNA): TGTGCCAGCAGCCTAGGCCCAAATCAGCCCCAGCATTTT. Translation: CASSLGPNQPQHF.

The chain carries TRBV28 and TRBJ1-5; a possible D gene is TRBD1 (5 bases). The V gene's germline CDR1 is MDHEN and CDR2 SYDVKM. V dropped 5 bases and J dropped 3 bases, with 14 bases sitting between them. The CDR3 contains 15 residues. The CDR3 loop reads CASSPPQGNNQPQHF. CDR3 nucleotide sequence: TGTGCCAGCAGTCCACCCCAGGGAAACAATCAGCCCCAGCATTTT. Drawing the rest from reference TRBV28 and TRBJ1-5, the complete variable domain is DVKVTQSSRYLVKRTGEKVFLECVQDMDHENMFWYRQDPGLGLRLIYFSYDVKMKEKGDIPEGYSVSREKKERFSLILESASTNQTSMYLCASSPPQGNNQPQHFGDGTRLSIL.

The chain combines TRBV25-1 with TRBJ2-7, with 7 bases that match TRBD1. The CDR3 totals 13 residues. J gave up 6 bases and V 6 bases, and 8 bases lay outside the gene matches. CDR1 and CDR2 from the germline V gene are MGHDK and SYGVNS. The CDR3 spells CASSPYRGTEQYF. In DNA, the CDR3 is TGTGCCAGCAGCCCTTACAGGGGAACCGAGCAGTACTTC.

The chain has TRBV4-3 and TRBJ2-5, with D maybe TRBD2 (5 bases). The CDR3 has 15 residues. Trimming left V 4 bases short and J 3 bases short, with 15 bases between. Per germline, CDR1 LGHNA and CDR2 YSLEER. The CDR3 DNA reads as TGCGCCAGCAGCCCCGGAGGTTCCCGAGAAGAGACCCAGTACTTC. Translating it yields CASSPGGSREETQYF.

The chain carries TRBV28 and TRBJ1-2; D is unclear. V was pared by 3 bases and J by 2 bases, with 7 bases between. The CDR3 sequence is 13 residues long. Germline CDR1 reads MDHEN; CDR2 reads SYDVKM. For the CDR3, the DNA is TGTGCCAGCAGTTTGCGGCAGAACTATGGCTACACCTTC. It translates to CASSLRQNYGYTF.

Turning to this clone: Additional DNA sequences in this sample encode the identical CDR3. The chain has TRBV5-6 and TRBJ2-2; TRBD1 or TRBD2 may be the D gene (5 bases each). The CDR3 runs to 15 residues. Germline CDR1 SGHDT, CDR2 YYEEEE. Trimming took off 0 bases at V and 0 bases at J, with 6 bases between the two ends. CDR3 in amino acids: CASSLGGTNTGELFF. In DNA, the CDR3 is TGTGCCAGCAGCTTGGGGGGGACGAACACCGGGGAGCTGTTTTTT.

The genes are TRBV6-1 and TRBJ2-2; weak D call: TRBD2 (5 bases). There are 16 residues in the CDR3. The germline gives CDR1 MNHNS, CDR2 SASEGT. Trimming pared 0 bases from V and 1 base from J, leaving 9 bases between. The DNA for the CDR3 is TGTGCCAGCAGTGAAGCACTAGGAGGGAACACCGGGGAGCTGTTTTTT. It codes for CASSEALGGNTGELFF.

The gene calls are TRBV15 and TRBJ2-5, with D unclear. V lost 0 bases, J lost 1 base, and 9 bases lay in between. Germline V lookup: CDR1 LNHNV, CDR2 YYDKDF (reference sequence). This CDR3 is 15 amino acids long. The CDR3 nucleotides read TGTGCCACCAGCAGAGATGGGGTGTTCCAAGAGACCCAGTACTTC. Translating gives CATSRDGVFQETQYF.

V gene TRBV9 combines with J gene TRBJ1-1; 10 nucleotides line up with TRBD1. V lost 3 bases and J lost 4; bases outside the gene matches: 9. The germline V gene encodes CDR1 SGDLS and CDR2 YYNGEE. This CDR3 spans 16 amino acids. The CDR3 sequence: CASSGGTGAMGTEAFF. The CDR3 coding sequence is TGTGCCAGCAGCGGGGGGACAGGGGCGATGGGCACTGAAGCTTTCTTT.

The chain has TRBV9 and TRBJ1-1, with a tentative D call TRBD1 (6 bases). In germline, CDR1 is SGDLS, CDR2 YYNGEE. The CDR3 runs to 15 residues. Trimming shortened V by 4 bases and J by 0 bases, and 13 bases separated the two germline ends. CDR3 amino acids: CASSLEGHMNTEAFF. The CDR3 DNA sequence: TGTGCCAGCAGCTTAGAGGGACACATGAACACTGAAGCTTTCTTT.

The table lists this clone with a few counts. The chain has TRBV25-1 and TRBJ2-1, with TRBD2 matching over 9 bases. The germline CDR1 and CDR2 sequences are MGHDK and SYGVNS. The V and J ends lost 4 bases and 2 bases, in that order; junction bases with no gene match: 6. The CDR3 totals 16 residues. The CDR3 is CASSGLLAGTYNEQFF. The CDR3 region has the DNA TGTGCCAGCAGTGGCCTACTAGCGGGCACCTACAATGAGCAGTTCTTC. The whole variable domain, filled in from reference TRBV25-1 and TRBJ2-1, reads EADIYQTPRYLVIGTGKKITLECSQTMGHDKMYWYQQDPGMELHLIHYSYGVNSTEKGDLSSESTVSRIRTEHFPLTLESARPSHTSQYLCASSGLLAGTYNEQFFGPGTRLTVL.

The CDR3 bases are TGTGCCAGCAGAGGACTAGCGGGGGGGCCCAGCGAGCAGTTCTTC. It is translated as CASRGLAGGPSEQFF. The chain carries TRBV6-1 and TRBJ2-1, with 15 bases identical to TRBD2. With 6 bases clipped from V and 10 bases from J, the junction kept 7 bases outside the gene matches. The CDR3 contains 15 residues. Per germline, CDR1 MNHNS and CDR2 SASEGT.

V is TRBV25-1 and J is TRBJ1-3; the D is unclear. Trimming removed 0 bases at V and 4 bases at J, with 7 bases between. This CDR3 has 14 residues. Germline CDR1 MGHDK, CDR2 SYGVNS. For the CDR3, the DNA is TGTGCCAGCAGTGAATACGGCGAAGGAAACACCATATATTTT. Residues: CASSEYGEGNTIYF.

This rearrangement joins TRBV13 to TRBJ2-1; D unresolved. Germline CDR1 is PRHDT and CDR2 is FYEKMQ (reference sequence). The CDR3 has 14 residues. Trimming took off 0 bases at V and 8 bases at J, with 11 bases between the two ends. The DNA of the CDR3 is TGTGCCAGCAGCTTAGGGATGCTAGGGCATGAGCAGTTCTTC. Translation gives CASSLGMLGHEQFF.

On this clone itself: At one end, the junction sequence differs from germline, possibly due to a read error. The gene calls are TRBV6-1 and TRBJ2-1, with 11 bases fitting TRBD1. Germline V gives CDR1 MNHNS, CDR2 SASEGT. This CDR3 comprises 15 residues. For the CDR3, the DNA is TGTGCCAGCAGCGAAGGGACAGGGGGCTACAATGAGCAGTTCTTC. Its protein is CASSEGTGGYNEQFF.

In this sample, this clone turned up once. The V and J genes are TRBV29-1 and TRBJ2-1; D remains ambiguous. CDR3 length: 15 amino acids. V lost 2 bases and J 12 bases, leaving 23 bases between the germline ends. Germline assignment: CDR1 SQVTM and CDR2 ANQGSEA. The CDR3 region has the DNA TGCAGCGTTGAAAGGCTACCCCAGTGGGCCGGAATGCAGTTCTTC. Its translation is CSVERLPQWAGMQFF.

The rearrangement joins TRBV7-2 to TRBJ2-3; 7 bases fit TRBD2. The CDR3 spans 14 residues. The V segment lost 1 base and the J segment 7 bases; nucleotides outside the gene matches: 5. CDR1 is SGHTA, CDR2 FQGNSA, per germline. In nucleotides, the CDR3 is TGTGCCAGCAGCTTAGGCCCTAGCGGCTATACGCAGTATTTT. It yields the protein CASSLGPSGYTQYF.

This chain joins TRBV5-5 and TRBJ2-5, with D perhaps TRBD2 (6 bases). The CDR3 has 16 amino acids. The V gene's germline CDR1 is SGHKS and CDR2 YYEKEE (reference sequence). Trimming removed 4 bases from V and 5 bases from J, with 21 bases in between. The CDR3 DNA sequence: TGTGCCAGCAGCGCCTCGTGGGGGACTCTGGTTGAGACCCAGTACTTC. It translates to CASSASWGTLVETQYF.

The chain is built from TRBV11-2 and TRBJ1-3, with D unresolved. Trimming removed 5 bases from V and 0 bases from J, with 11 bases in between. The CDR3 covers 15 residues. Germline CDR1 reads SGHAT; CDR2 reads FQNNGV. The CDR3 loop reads CASSPAGGSGNTIYF. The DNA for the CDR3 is TGTGCCAGCAGCCCGGCTGGCGGCTCTGGAAACACCATATATTTT.

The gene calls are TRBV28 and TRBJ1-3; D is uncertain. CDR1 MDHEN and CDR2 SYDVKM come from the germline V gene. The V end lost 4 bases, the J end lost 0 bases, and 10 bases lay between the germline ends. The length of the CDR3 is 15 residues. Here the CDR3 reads CASSSRRFSGNTIYF. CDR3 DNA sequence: TGTGCCAGCAGTTCCCGACGGTTCTCTGGAAACACCATATATTTT.

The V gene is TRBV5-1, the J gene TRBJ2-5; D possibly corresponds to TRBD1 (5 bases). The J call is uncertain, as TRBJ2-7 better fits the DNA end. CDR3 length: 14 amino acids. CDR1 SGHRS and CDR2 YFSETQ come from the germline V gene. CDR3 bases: TGCGCCAGCAGCTTGGATGGACAAGCCTACGAGCAGTACTTC. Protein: CASSLDGQAYEQYF.

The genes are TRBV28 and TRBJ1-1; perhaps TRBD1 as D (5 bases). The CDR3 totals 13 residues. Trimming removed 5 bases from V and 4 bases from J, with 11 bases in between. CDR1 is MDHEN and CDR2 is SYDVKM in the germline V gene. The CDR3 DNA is TGTGCCAGCAGTCCAGACAGAGGCACTGAAGCTTTCTTT. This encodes CASSPDRGTEAFF.

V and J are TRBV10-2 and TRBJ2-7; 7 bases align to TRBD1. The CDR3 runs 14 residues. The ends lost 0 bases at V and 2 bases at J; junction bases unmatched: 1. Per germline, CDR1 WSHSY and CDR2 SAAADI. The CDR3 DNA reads TGCGCCAGCAGTGAGTCGACAGGGCCCTACGAGCAGTACTTC. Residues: CASSESTGPYEQYF.

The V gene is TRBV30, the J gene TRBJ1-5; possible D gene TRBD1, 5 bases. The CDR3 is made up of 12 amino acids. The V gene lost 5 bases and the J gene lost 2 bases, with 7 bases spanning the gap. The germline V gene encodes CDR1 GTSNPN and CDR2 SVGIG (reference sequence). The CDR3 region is CAWETGNQPQHF. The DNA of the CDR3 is TGTGCCTGGGAGACAGGCAATCAGCCCCAGCATTTT. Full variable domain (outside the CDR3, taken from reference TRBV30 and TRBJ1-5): SQTIHQWPATLVQPVGSPLSLECTVEGTSNPNLYWYRQAAGRGLQLLFYSVGIGQISSEVPQNLSASRPQDRQFILSSKKLLLSDSGFYLCAWETGNQPQHFGDGTRLSIL.

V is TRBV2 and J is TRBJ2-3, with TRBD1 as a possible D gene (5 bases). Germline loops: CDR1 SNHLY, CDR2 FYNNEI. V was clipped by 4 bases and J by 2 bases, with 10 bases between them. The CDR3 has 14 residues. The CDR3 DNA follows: TGTGCCAGCAGTGTGCAGGGAATCACAGATACGCAGTATTTT. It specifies CASSVQGITDTQYF.

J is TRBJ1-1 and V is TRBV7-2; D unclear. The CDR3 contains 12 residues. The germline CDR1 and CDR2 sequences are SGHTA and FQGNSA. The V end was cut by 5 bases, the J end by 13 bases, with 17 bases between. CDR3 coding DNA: TGTGCCAGCAGCCAACGGGATGCCGGAGTTTTCTTT. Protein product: CASSQRDAGVFF.

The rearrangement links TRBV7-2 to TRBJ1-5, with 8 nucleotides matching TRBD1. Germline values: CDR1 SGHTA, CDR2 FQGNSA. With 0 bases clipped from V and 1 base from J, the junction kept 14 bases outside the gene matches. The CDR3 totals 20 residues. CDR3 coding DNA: TGTGCCAGCAGCTTAGCCGGTGGCAGGGGGCGCGGGATCAGCAATCAGCCCCAGCATTTT. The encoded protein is CASSLAGGRGRGISNQPQHF.

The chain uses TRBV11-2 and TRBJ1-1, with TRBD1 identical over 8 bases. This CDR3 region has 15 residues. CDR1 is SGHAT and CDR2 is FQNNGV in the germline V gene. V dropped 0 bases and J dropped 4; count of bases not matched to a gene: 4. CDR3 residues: CASSLERQGSTEAFF. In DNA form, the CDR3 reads TGTGCCAGCAGCTTAGAGAGACAGGGGAGCACTGAAGCTTTCTTT.

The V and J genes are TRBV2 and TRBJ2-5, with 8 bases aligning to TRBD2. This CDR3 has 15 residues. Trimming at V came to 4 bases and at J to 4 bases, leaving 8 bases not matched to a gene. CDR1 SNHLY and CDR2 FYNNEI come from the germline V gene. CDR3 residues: CASSGIAGRLETQYF. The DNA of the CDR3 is TGTGCCAGCAGTGGGATAGCGGGGAGACTAGAGACCCAGTACTTC.